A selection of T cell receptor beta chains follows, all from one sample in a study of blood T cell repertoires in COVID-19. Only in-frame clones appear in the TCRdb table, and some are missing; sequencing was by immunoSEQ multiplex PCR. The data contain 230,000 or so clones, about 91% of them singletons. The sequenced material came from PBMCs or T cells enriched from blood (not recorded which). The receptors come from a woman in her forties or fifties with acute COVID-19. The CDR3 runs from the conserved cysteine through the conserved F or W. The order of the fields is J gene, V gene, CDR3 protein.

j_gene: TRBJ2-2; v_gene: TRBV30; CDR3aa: CAWRRGTSGRSGELFF
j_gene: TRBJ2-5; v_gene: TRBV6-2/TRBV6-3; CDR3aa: CASSYQGLAGFQETQYF
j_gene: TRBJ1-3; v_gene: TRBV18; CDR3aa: CASSPIDSNSAGNTIYF
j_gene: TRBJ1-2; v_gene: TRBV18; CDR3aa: CASSPDREYGYTF
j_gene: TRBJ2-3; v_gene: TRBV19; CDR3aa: CASNLDSEDTQYF
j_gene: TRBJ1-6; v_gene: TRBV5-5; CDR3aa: CASSLTGTNNSPLHF
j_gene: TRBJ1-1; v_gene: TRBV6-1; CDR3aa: CASSDQANTEAFF
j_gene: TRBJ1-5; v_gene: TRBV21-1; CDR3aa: CASKAGGDNQPQHF
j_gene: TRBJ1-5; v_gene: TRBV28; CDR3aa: CASTKRAGASNQPQHF
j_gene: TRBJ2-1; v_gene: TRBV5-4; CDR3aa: CASSFSTGGWNEQFF
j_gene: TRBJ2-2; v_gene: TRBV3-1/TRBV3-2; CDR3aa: CASSHWRDTGELFF
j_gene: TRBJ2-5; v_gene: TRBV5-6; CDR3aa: CASSLIEETQYF
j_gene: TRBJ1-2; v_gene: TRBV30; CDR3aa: CAWSLQGGDGYTF
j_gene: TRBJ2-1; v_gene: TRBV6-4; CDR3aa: CASSLAEYNEQFF